Listed here are 18 T cell receptor beta chains from one sample, sequenced in a study of blood T cell repertoires in COVID-19. Method: immunoSEQ multiplex PCR; TCRdb's copy keeps in-frame clones and lacks some. Here the sample spans hundreds of thousands of clones, roughly 89% being singletons. The material sequenced was PBMCs or T cells enriched from blood (not recorded which). The receptors shown here come from a woman between 50 and 59 years old who had been exposed to COVID-19.

This clone was detected only once. The chain is built from TRBV15 and TRBJ1-2; 9 nucleotides align to TRBD1. Germline V lookup: CDR1 LNHNV, CDR2 YYDKDF (reference sequence). The CDR3 is 13 amino acids. Germline trimming cut 0 bases from V and 8 bases from J; bases unmatched to any gene: 1. CDR3 nucleotide sequence: TGTGCCACCAGCAGAGATGGACAGGGGGGCTACACCTTC. Protein product: CATSRDGQGGYTF.

The rearrangement joins TRBV28 to TRBJ1-5; TRBD1 agrees at 12 bases. Unmatched junction bases numbered 6, after V lost 5 bases and J lost 4 bases. This CDR3 is built from 16 residues. CDR1 MDHEN and CDR2 SYDVKM come from the germline V gene. In DNA form, the CDR3 reads TGTGCCAGCAGTCCAGGGGACAGGGGGCGGAATCAGCCCCAGCATTTT. It is translated as CASSPGDRGRNQPQHF.

V gene TRBV5-1 combines with J gene TRBJ2-4; 7 bases are shared with TRBD2. Losses at the gene ends were 0 bases for V and 9 bases for J; bases not matched to a gene: 12. The CDR3 has 16 residues. Per the germline V gene, CDR1 is SGHRS and CDR2 is YFSETQ. The CDR3 is CASSLGPRGGDLIQYF. The CDR3 DNA reads as TGCGCCAGCAGCTTGGGACCTCGGGGAGGGGATCTCATTCAGTACTTC.

This sequence joins TRBV18 and TRBJ1-1; D is possibly TRBD1 (6 bases). This CDR3 is built from 15 residues. Per the germline V gene, CDR1 is KGHSH and CDR2 is LQKENI. The germline V and J ends were trimmed by 3 bases and 1 base, with 12 bases remaining between them. The CDR3 DNA sequence: TGTGCCAGCTCACCGATTTCACAGGGGAACACTGAAGCTTTCTTT. This gives the protein CASSPISQGNTEAFF.

V is TRBV30 and J is TRBJ2-2, with D tentatively TRBD1 (6 bases). The CDR3 length is 15 residues. In germline, CDR1 is GTSNPN, CDR2 SVGIG (reference sequence). Trimming removed 4 bases from V and 6 bases from J, with 18 bases in between. The CDR3 is CAWTLKLGAAGELFF. The CDR3, as DNA: TGTGCCTGGACTCTAAAATTGGGGGCGGCCGGGGAGCTGTTTTTT.

This clone occurred once. The genes are TRBV20-1 and TRBJ2-7, with D possibly TRBD1 on 5 matching bases. The CDR3 has 13 residues. V gave up 3 bases and J gave up 1 base, with 10 bases separating them. Germline values: CDR1 DFQATT, CDR2 SNEGSKA (reference sequence). The CDR3 DNA is TGCAGTGCTAGTTCGAAGGGGTCCTACGAGCAGTACTTC. This gives the protein CSASSKGSYEQYF.

The J gene is TRBJ1-3, the V gene TRBV2; possibly TRBD1 for D (5 bases). The CDR3 is 16 amino acids. CDR1 and CDR2 from the germline V gene are SNHLY and FYNNEI. V was cut by 5 bases and J by 0 bases, with 14 bases left in between. CDR3: CASSPGAASSGNTIYF. The CDR3, as DNA: TGTGCCAGCAGTCCTGGGGCAGCAAGCTCTGGAAACACCATATATTTT.

This chain links TRBV9 with TRBJ2-5; a weak D match, TRBD1 (5 bases). The V gene lost 0 bases and the J gene lost 6 bases, with 9 bases spanning the gap. This CDR3 has 13 residues. CDR1 is SGDLS, CDR2 YYNGEE, per germline. CDR3 region: CASSVDPGKTQYF. CDR3 nucleotide sequence: TGTGCCAGCAGCGTAGATCCAGGGAAGACCCAGTACTTC.

In its sample, this clone was seen a few times. The J gene is TRBJ1-2, the V gene TRBV19; unclear D gene. The germline V gene encodes CDR1 LNHDA and CDR2 SQIVND (reference sequence). V lost 1 base and J lost 4, with 7 bases in between. The CDR3 loop spans 13 amino acids. The CDR3: CASSIGHSYGYTF. DNA for the CDR3: TGTGCCAGTAGTATAGGGCACAGCTATGGCTACACCTTC. The full variable domain, its missing parts supplied by reference TRBV19 and TRBJ1-2, is DGGITQSPKYLFRKEGQNVTLSCEQNLNHDAMYWYRQDPGQGLRLIYYSQIVNDFQKGDIAEGYSVSREKKESFPLTVTSAQKNPTAFYLCASSIGHSYGYTFGSGTRLTVV.

This clone has a handful of counts. This rearrangement joins TRBV4-2 to TRBJ1-2, with D tentatively TRBD1 (5 bases). Trimming cost V 4 bases and J 6 bases, with 15 bases left between them. The CDR3 totals 14 residues. The germline V gene has CDR1 LGHNA and CDR2 YNFKEQ. The CDR3 is CASSPSGREDGYTF. DNA of the CDR3: TGTGCCAGCAGCCCATCAGGGAGGGAGGATGGCTACACCTTC.

The chain employs TRBV5-4 and TRBJ2-1, with 7 bases matching TRBD1. CDR1 is SGHNT, CDR2 YYREEE, per germline (reference sequence). The CDR3 is 14 residues long. Losses at the gene ends were 4 bases for V and 6 bases for J; bases not matched to a gene: 7. CDR3 loop: CASSQGGQRNEQFF. The CDR3 nucleotides read TGTGCCAGCAGCCAAGGGGGACAGCGCAATGAGCAGTTCTTC.

The J gene is TRBJ1-5, the V gene TRBV7-9; no reliable D call. The CDR3 contains 14 residues. V lost 0 bases and J lost 4, with 7 bases in between. Germline V gene sequence: CDR1 SEHNR, CDR2 FQNEAQ (reference sequence). In DNA, the CDR3 is TGTGCCAGCAGCTTAGCGCCGGGTAATCAGCCCCAGCATTTT. Its protein product is CASSLAPGNQPQHF.

The chain employs TRBV28 and TRBJ1-3, with 9 bases lining up with TRBD1. V lost 7 bases to trimming and J lost 0 bases; unmatched junction nucleotides: 10. The germline gives CDR1 MDHEN, CDR2 SYDVKM. There are 17 residues in the CDR3. The CDR3 region is CASTQFKGQGSGNTIYF. In nucleotides, the CDR3 is TGTGCCAGCACCCAGTTCAAGGGACAGGGCTCTGGAAACACCATATATTTT.

The chain uses TRBV4-1 and TRBJ2-1; 16 positions match TRBD2. The J segment lost 1 base and the V segment lost 4 bases, leaving 13 bases of the junction unmatched. CDR3 length equals 21 residues. Germline lookup yields CDR1 MGHRA and CDR2 YSYEKL. Here the CDR3 DNA reads TGCGCCAGCAGCCGAGCCTGGGGACTAGCGGGGGGGCACGCTTCCTACAATGAGCAGTTCTTC. This codes for CASSRAWGLAGGHASYNEQFF.

The chain employs TRBV18 and TRBJ2-5; tentatively, D is TRBD1 (5 bases). The CDR3 runs 16 residues. CDR1 and CDR2 (germline): KGHSH, LQKENI. The V gene lost 2 bases and the J gene lost 1 base, with 14 bases spanning the gap. The CDR3 bases are TGTGCCAGCTCACCATTTGGGCAGGGCCTCCAAGAGACCCAGTACTTC. Translation: CASSPFGQGLQETQYF. The full variable domain, in which reference TRBV18 and TRBJ2-5 provide the parts outside the CDR3, is NAGVMQNPRHLVRRRGQEARLRCSPMKGHSHVYWYRQLPEEGLKFMVYLQKENIIDESGMPKERFSAEFPKEGPSILRIQQVVRGDSAAYFCASSPFGQGLQETQYFGPGTRLLVL.

This chain connects TRBV13 to TRBJ2-1; 7 bases align to TRBD2. The germline CDR1 and CDR2 sequences are PRHDT and FYEKMQ (reference sequence). This CDR3 contains 17 residues. With 4 bases clipped from V and 2 bases from J, the junction kept 11 bases outside the gene matches. The CDR3 here is CASSSNPQRETYNEQFF. The CDR3 nucleotides read TGTGCCAGCAGCTCCAATCCACAGCGGGAAACCTACAATGAGCAGTTCTTC.

The CDR3 here is CASSRQGMNTEAFF. For the CDR3, the DNA is TGTGCCAGCAGCAGACAGGGGATGAACACTGAAGCTTTCTTT. The rearrangement links TRBV2 to TRBJ1-1, with 8 bases fitting TRBD1. J gave up 0 bases and V 6 bases, and 3 bases lay outside the gene matches. CDR1 and CDR2 (germline): SNHLY, FYNNEI. The length of the CDR3 is 14 residues.

The gene calls are TRBV5-1 and TRBJ1-5; 7 nucleotides match TRBD1. The V and J ends lost 0 bases and 0 bases, in that order; junction bases with no gene match: 9. CDR3 length: 18 amino acids. Looked up from germline, CDR1 is SGHRS and CDR2 is YFSETQ. As DNA, the CDR3 is TGCGCCAGCAGCTTGGCAAGCAGGGGGGAAAATAGCAATCAGCCCCAGCATTTT. It yields the protein CASSLASRGENSNQPQHF.